The clone carrying this T cell receptor (beta chain) was recorded at least ten times. Its antigen is not known. Germline-derived CDR1 and CDR2 are MNHEY and SMNVEV (reference sequence). This CDR3 spans 14 amino acids. V was clipped by 6 bases and J by 3 bases, with 15 bases between them. This sample is part of a study of Graves' ophthalmopathy and Graves' hyperthyroidism. Patients with other autoimmune diseases, uncontrolled infections, pregnancy or lactation were excluded. Study-wide results and limits: Predictions made by the model for ophthalmopathy progression reached 55% to 71% sensitivity and around 72% specificity. Blood also held most thyroid clonotypes expanded above 0.001 frequency.

The TCR beta CDR3 regions underwent amplification from RNA transcripts. HTBI primers were employed in first-round RT-PCR, then a second-round multiplex PCR followed. Each CDR3 protein gets one entry after TCRdb re-called the multiplex PCR reads with MiXCR. This sample has about 480,000 distinct CDR3 sequences, with over 13% found just once. This chain links TRBV27 with TRBJ2-7; D remains unclear. Sequenced material: blood. The receptor was isolated from a woman aged 30 to 39 with Graves' ophthalmopathy. CDR3 nucleotides: TGTGCCAGCAGCCCTACCTCCGCAGGCTACGAGCAGTACTTC. This codes for CASSPTSAGYEQYF.